The 3 T cell receptor beta chains below were found in one sample sequenced in a study of blood T cell repertoires in COVID-19. Profiled with immunoSEQ multiplex PCR; TCRdb holds only in-frame clones, not every one. The table records under 15,000 clones, approximately 73% of them present only once. Sequenced: peripheral blood. Source of these receptors: a human donor in a cohort sampled during active COVID-19.

J is TRBJ2-3 and V is TRBV6-2 or TRBV6-3, with TRBD2 identical over 12 bases. The CDR3 spans 17 residues. Trimming cost V 0 bases and J 4 bases; bases outside gene matches: 5. Per germline, CDR1 MNHEY and CDR2 SVGEGT. CDR3 DNA: TGTGCCAGCAGTTACTCACCTAGCGGGAGGGCCGCAGATACGCAGTATTTT. Residues: CASSYSPSGRAADTQYF.

This chain links TRBV7-9 with TRBJ2-1, with 7 bases matching TRBD1. The CDR3 is 13 residues long. Looked up from germline, CDR1 is SEHNR and CDR2 is FQNEAQ (reference sequence). The ends lost 4 bases at V and 8 bases at J; junction bases unmatched: 5. For the CDR3, the DNA is TGTGCCAGCAGCTCATGGACAGGCGATGAGCAGTTCTTC. It yields the protein CASSSWTGDEQFF.

The CDR3 bases are TGTGCCAGCAGCACACGACTAGCGGGGGGTTCCACAGATACGCAGTATTTT. Protein: CASSTRLAGGSTDTQYF. The genes are TRBV7-2 and TRBJ2-3; TRBD2 aligns across 13 bases. The germline V gene encodes CDR1 SGHTA and CDR2 FQGNSA. After removal of 5 bases from V and 2 bases from J, the junction contained 7 bases not matched to a gene. CDR3 length equals 17 residues.